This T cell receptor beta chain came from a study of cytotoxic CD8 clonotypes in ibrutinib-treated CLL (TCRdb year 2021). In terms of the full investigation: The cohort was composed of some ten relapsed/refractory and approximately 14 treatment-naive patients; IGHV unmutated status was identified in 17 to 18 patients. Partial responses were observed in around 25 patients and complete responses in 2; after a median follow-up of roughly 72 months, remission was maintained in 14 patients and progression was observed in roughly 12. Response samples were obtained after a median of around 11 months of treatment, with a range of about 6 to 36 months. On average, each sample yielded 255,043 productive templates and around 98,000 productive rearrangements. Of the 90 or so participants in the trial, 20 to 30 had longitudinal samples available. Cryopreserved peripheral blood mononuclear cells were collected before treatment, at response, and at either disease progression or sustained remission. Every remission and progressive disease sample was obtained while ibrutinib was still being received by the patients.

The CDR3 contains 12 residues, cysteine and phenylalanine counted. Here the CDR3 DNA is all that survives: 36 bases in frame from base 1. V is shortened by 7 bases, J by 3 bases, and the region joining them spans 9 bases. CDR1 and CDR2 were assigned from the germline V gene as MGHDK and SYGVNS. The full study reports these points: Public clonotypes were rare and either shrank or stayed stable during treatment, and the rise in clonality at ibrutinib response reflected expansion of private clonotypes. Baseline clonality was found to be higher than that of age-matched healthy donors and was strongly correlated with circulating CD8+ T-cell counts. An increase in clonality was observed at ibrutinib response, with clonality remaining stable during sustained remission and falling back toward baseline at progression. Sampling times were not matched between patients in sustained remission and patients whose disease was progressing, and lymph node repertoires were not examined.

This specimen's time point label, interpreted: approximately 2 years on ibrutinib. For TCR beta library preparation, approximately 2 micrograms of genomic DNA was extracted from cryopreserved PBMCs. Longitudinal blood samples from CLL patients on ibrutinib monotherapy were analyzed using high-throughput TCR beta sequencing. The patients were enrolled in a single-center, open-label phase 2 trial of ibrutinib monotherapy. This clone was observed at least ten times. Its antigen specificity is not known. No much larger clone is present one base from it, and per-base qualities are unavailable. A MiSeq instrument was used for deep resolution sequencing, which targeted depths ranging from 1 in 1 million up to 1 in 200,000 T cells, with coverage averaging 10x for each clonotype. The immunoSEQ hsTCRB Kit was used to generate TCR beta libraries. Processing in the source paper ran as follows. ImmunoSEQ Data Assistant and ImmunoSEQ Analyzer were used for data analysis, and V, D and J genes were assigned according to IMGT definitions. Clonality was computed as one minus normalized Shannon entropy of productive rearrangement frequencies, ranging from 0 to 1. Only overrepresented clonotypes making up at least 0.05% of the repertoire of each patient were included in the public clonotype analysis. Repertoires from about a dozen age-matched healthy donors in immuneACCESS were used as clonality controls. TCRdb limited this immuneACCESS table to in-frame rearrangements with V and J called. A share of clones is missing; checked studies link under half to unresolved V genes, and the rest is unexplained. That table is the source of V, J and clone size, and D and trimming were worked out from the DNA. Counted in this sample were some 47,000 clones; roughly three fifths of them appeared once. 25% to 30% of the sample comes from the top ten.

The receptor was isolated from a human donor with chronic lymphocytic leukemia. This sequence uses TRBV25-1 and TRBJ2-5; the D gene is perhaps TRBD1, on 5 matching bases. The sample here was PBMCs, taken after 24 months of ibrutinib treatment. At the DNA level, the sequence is TGTGCCAGCATGGGGCACGAAGAGACCCAGTACTTC. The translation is CASMGHEETQYF.